What follows describes a single T cell receptor beta chain. The CDR3 consists of 14 residues. Looked up from germline, CDR1 is SGHNT and CDR2 is YYREEE (reference sequence). V dropped 3 bases and J dropped 4 bases, with 10 bases sitting between them. Produced via immunoSEQ multiplex PCR; TCRdb's table is partial and in-frame only. The sample includes 350,000 to 450,000 clones, roughly 92% of them seen just once. This record belongs to a study of blood T cell repertoires in COVID-19. Study at large: Collection of acute and convalescent COVID-19 samples took place in the United States, Italy and Spain. Sources were T cells, B-cell-depleted T cells, or PBMCs; the material itself was cDNA or gDNA.

The sample was PBMCs or T cells enriched from blood (not recorded which). V is TRBV5-4 and J is TRBJ2-2; possibly TRBD1 for D (6 bases). The origin of this receptor is a woman in her thirties or forties who had been exposed to COVID-19. CDR3 DNA: TGTGCCAGCAGCTCTCAACAGGGCACCGGGGAGCTGTTTTTT. Translating gives CASSSQQGTGELFF.